The 29 T cell receptor beta chains presented below share a single source sample, sequenced in a study of OX40 agonist ivuxolimab in advanced cancers. The library was prepared using the immunoSEQ multiplex PCR assay. As stored in TCRdb, this immuneACCESS dataset retains in-frame rearrangements with V and J assigned. A fraction of the clones does not appear; measured against another copy, unresolved V genes explain less than half of the discrepancy, and the remainder lacks a known reason. In this sample the table shows tens of thousands of clones, roughly nine tenths of which occur a single time. Around 2.2% of the sample is in the top ten clones. Sequencing was performed on CD4+ or CD8+ T cells sorted from blood, taken in a trial of the OX40 agonist ivuxolimab. The receptor source for this set is an adult with an advanced solid tumor such as melanoma, head and neck, liver or kidney cancer.

V and J are TRBV7-2 and TRBJ2-7; D might be TRBD1 (5 bases). From germline, CDR1 is SGHTA and CDR2 FQGNSA. The CDR3 has 13 amino acids. The germline V and J ends were trimmed by 6 bases and 3 bases, with 12 bases remaining between them. CDR3 residues: CASRVGLNYEQYF. In nucleotides, the CDR3 is TGTGCCAGCAGGGTGGGGCTGAACTACGAGCAGTACTTC.

The V gene is TRBV5-4, the J gene TRBJ2-3, with D perhaps given as TRBD1 or TRBD2 (5 bases each). Germline CDR1 SGHNT, CDR2 YYREEE (reference sequence). Deletions cut 2 bases from V and 4 bases from J, with 14 bases between. This CDR3 has 15 residues. DNA of the CDR3: TGTGCCAGCAGCTTTGGCGTGAGGGGAGCAGATACGCAGTATTTT. Protein: CASSFGVRGADTQYF.

This clone appeared once. The chain is built from TRBV5-1 and TRBJ2-7; D gene unclear. V gave up 0 bases and J gave up 3 bases, with 10 bases separating them. There are 14 residues in the CDR3. CDR1 is SGHRS and CDR2 is YFSETQ in the germline V gene. CDR3 DNA: TGCGCCAGCAGCTTGGTGTGGGGTGACTACGAGCAGTACTTC. Translated: CASSLVWGDYEQYF.

CDR3 residues: CASRLGQGHEKLFF. The CDR3 DNA reads as TGTGCCAGCCGCCTAGGACAGGGCCATGAAAAACTGTTTTTT. This sequence joins TRBV28 and TRBJ1-4; TRBD1 matches at 8 bases. This CDR3 contains 14 residues. Unmatched junction bases numbered 8, after V lost 8 bases and J lost 6 bases. Germline V gene sequence: CDR1 MDHEN, CDR2 SYDVKM.

This clone has just one count. The chain couples TRBV6-1 to TRBJ1-1; D uncertain. This CDR3 region has 11 residues. Trimming stripped 5 bases from V and 2 bases from J, with 3 bases between. CDR1 MNHNS and CDR2 SASEGT come from the germline V gene. The CDR3 protein is CASSRNTEAFF. CDR3 coding DNA: TGTGCCAGCAGTAGAAACACTGAAGCTTTCTTT.

Comment on this clone: Other DNA sequences from this sample encode an identical CDR3 as well. This chain uses TRBV5-1 with TRBJ1-1; a weak D match, TRBD1 (5 bases). Trimming left V 0 bases short and J 7 bases short, with 16 bases between. Per germline, CDR1 SGHRS and CDR2 YFSETQ. The CDR3 sequence is 15 residues long. The CDR3: CASSLGGGNWGEAFF. The CDR3 bases are TGCGCCAGCAGCTTGGGCGGGGGGAATTGGGGTGAAGCTTTCTTT.

This chain links TRBV7-8 with TRBJ2-7; 7 nucleotides line up with TRBD1. CDR1 and CDR2 (germline): SGHVS, FQNEAQ. Trimming removed 8 bases from V and 0 bases from J; junction bases left unmatched: 4. The CDR3 totals 13 residues. This CDR3 reads CASSGQSSYEQYF. The CDR3, as DNA: TGTGCCAGCTCGGGACAGAGCTCCTACGAGCAGTACTTC. Drawing the rest from reference TRBV7-8 and TRBJ2-7, the complete variable domain is GAGVSQSPRYKVAKRGQDVALRCDPISGHVSLFWYQQALGQGPEFLTYFQNEAQLDKSGLPSDRFFAERPEGSVSTLKIQRTQQEDSAVYLCASSGQSSYEQYFGPGTRLTVT.

This clone has only a few counts. The chain recombines TRBV19 with TRBJ1-6; perhaps TRBD1 as D (5 bases). The length of the CDR3 is 13 residues. Per germline, CDR1 LNHDA and CDR2 SQIVND (reference sequence). V was clipped by 5 bases and J by 10 bases, with 12 bases between them. DNA for the CDR3: TGTGCCAGTAGTCCCCAGGGAAGCTCACCCCTCCACTTT. As protein: CASSPQGSSPLHF.

This clone was counted a single time. The rearrangement links TRBV18 to TRBJ1-1, with 10 bases matching TRBD1. Germline V gene sequence: CDR1 KGHSH, CDR2 LQKENI. The CDR3 is 13 amino acids. V gave up 0 bases and J gave up 10 bases; unmatched junction bases: 2. The CDR3 sequence is CASSPPDRGVAFF. The CDR3 DNA is TGTGCCAGCTCACCACCGGACAGGGGGGTAGCTTTCTTT.

The chain employs TRBV10-1 and TRBJ2-2; no firm D call. The germline V and J ends were trimmed by 4 bases and 3 bases, with 9 bases remaining between them. The CDR3 has 14 residues. Germline lookup yields CDR1 WNHNN and CDR2 SYGVQD (reference sequence). The DNA for the CDR3 is TGCGCCAGCAGTGCCACTCGAGACACCGGGGAGCTGTTTTTT. It translates to CASSATRDTGELFF.

This chain connects TRBV7-2 to TRBJ1-2; a weak D match, TRBD1 (6 bases). CDR3 length equals 16 residues. V was clipped by 5 bases and J by 3 bases, with 19 bases between them. Germline assignment: CDR1 SGHTA and CDR2 FQGNSA. The CDR3 DNA is TGTGCCAGCAGCCCTAGGGGGGGTGGGGCATACTATGGCTACACCTTC. Its protein is CASSPRGGGAYYGYTF.

The chain couples TRBV19 to TRBJ2-7, with D possibly being TRBD1 (6 bases). V was trimmed by 5 bases and J by 3 bases, leaving 14 bases between them. The germline V gene encodes CDR1 LNHDA and CDR2 SQIVND (reference sequence). The CDR3 loop spans 14 amino acids. CDR3 sequence (DNA): TGTGCCAGTAGTCACAGGGAGCTCGGCTACGAGCAGTACTTC. Its protein is CASSHRELGYEQYF. The complete variable domain, with remaining parts taken from reference TRBV19 and TRBJ2-7, reads DGGITQSPKYLFRKEGQNVTLSCEQNLNHDAMYWYRQDPGQGLRLIYYSQIVNDFQKGDIAEGYSVSREKKESFPLTVTSAQKNPTAFYLCASSHRELGYEQYFGPGTRLTVT.

The V call is TRBV9, the J call TRBJ2-1; D uncertain. The CDR3 runs to 14 residues. V shed 0 bases and J shed 4 bases, with 8 bases lying between them. Germline assignment: CDR1 SGDLS and CDR2 YYNGEE. This CDR3 is CASSVVAIYNEQFF. CDR3 bases: TGTGCCAGCAGCGTAGTTGCTATATACAATGAGCAGTTCTTC.

The gene calls are TRBV29-1 and TRBJ2-3; no clear D. The CDR3 is 11 amino acids. Germline V gene data show CDR1 as SQVTM and CDR2 as ANQGSEA. The germline V and J ends were trimmed by 4 bases and 6 bases, with 8 bases remaining between them. In nucleotides, the CDR3 is TGCAGCGTTGGTAGGGCTGATACGCAGTATTTT. Protein: CSVGRADTQYF.

This sequence joins TRBV28 and TRBJ2-3; D uncertain. The CDR3 consists of 12 residues. V was pared by 5 bases and J by 2 bases, with 5 bases between. Looked up from germline, CDR1 is MDHEN and CDR2 is SYDVKM. CDR3 in amino acids: CASSINTDTQYF. The CDR3 nucleotides read TGTGCCAGCAGTATTAACACAGATACGCAGTATTTT. The full variable domain, its missing parts supplied by reference TRBV28 and TRBJ2-3, is DVKVTQSSRYLVKRTGEKVFLECVQDMDHENMFWYRQDPGLGLRLIYFSYDVKMKEKGDIPEGYSVSREKKERFSLILESASTNQTSMYLCASSINTDTQYFGPGTRLTVL.

The chain has TRBV6-4 and TRBJ2-4; no clear D gene. The ends were cut back, 3 bases at V and 9 bases at J, with 12 bases in the middle. This CDR3 has 13 amino acids. CDR1 and CDR2 from the germline V gene are MRHNA and SNTAGT. Here the CDR3 reads CASSEWGWGIQYF. CDR3 nucleotides: TGTGCCAGCAGTGAGTGGGGATGGGGCATTCAGTACTTC.

The CDR3 reads CASSLNALAGGQIGELFF. CDR3 sequence (DNA): TGTGCCAGCAGCTTAAATGCCCTAGCGGGGGGCCAGATCGGGGAGCTGTTTTTT. The chain employs TRBV7-2 and TRBJ2-2; TRBD2 aligns across 11 bases. The V gene end was trimmed by 2 bases and the J gene end by 7 bases; junction bases not matched to a gene: 12. CDR1 and CDR2 from the germline V gene are SGHTA and FQGNSA. The CDR3 extends over 18 amino acids.

The genes are TRBV4-2 and TRBJ1-6, with a possible D match to TRBD1 (5 bases). V lost 3 bases and J 4 bases, leaving 13 bases between the germline ends. CDR3 length: 16 amino acids. Germline loops: CDR1 LGHNA, CDR2 YNFKEQ. In DNA, the CDR3 is TGTGCCAGCAGCCAGGCCGGAGGGGTGTATAATTCACCCCTCCACTTT. Translating it yields CASSQAGGVYNSPLHF.

This clone was seen once. This chain's CDR3 is CASSIVRQTNTEAFF. DNA of the CDR3: TGTGCCAGTAGTATAGTACGCCAGACCAACACTGAAGCTTTCTTT. V usage is TRBV19 and J usage is TRBJ1-1; no firm D call. The CDR3 covers 15 residues. Germline V gene data show CDR1 as LNHDA and CDR2 as SQIVND (reference sequence). Trimming removed 1 base from V and 2 bases from J, with 11 bases in between. The whole variable domain, remainder taken from reference TRBV19 and TRBJ1-1, is DGGITQSPKYLFRKEGQNVTLSCEQNLNHDAMYWYRQDPGQGLRLIYYSQIVNDFQKGDIAEGYSVSREKKESFPLTVTSAQKNPTAFYLCASSIVRQTNTEAFFGQGTRLTVV.

Points on this clone: One junction end does not reproduce the germline sequence, and a read error may be involved. The V call is TRBV7-7, the J call TRBJ2-5; D remains unclear. Germline CDR1 is SSHAT and CDR2 is FNYEAQ (reference sequence). The CDR3 consists of 14 residues. The CDR3 sequence: CASSFNEGQETQYF. CDR3 bases: TGTGCTAGCAGCTTTAACGAAGGGCAAGAGACCCAGTACTTC.

This sequence joins TRBV5-1 and TRBJ2-3; no definite D call. The CDR3 extends over 14 amino acids. In germline, CDR1 is SGHRS, CDR2 YFSETQ. Trimming pared 4 bases from V and 1 base from J, leaving 10 bases between. The CDR3 reads CASSPAGGTDTQYF. The DNA of the CDR3 is TGCGCCAGCAGCCCCGCTGGGGGCACAGATACGCAGTATTTT.

This clone occurred once. The DNA is left out, because the CDR3 cannot be placed on it with certainty; the CDR3 is given as TCRdb lists it. This chain links TRBV2 with TRBJ2-7; TRBD2, as called in the table, went unchecked against the DNA. Germline CDR1 and CDR2: SNHLY and FYNNEI. Both ends counted, the CDR3 spans 13 residues. CDR3 residues: CASSSSGTYEQYF.

The chain employs TRBV4-1 and TRBJ1-2; D might be TRBD1 (5 bases). The V end was cut by 5 bases, the J end by 4 bases, with 20 bases between. Germline V lookup: CDR1 MGHRA, CDR2 YSYEKL. This CDR3 spans 16 amino acids. The CDR3: CASSDQGRGAFYGYTF. The CDR3 DNA sequence: TGCGCCAGCAGCGATCAGGGTAGGGGCGCCTTCTATGGCTACACCTTC.

Turning to this clone: Distinct nucleotide sequences in the sample also encode this CDR3. The CDR3 DNA reads TGTGCCAGCAGCGTCGGTGGCCGCACAGATACGCAGTATTTT. Protein product: CASSVGGRTDTQYF. The V call is TRBV9, the J call TRBJ2-3; D uncertain. The ends were cut back, 2 bases at V and 1 base at J, with 8 bases in the middle. The CDR3 covers 14 residues. Germline-derived CDR1 and CDR2 are SGDLS and YYNGEE. The full variable domain, in which reference TRBV9 and TRBJ2-3 provide the parts outside the CDR3, is DSGVTQTPKHLITATGQRVTLRCSPRSGDLSVYWYQQSLDQGLQFLIQYYNGEERAKGNILERFSAQQFPDLHSELNLSSLELGDSALYFCASSVGGRTDTQYFGPGTRLTVL.

The V call is TRBV18, the J call TRBJ1-4; D not certain. CDR3 length: 14 residues. Germline V CDR1 and CDR2: KGHSH, LQKENI. Deletions cut 3 bases from V and 3 bases from J, with 8 bases between. This CDR3 reads CASSPGRSNEKLFF. In nucleotides, the CDR3 is TGTGCCAGCTCACCGGGCAGATCTAATGAAAAACTGTTTTTT. Based on the CDR3 plus reference TRBV18 and TRBJ1-4, the full variable domain is NAGVMQNPRHLVRRRGQEARLRCSPMKGHSHVYWYRQLPEEGLKFMVYLQKENIIDESGMPKERFSAEFPKEGPSILRIQQVVRGDSAAYFCASSPGRSNEKLFFGSGTQLSVL.

The J gene is TRBJ1-4, the V gene TRBV5-1, with TRBD1 matching over 9 bases. CDR3 length: 15 residues. CDR1 and CDR2 from the germline V gene are SGHRS and YFSETQ. J was trimmed by 5 bases and V by 5 bases; bases with no gene match: 7. CDR3 residues: CASRGTTGGNEKLFF. CDR3 sequence (DNA): TGCGCCAGCAGGGGCACGACAGGGGGAAATGAAAAACTGTTTTTT.

For the CDR3, the DNA is TGTGCCAGCAGTTTTAAGGGGGTTGGCACCGGGGAGCTGTTTTTT. It translates to CASSFKGVGTGELFF. The chain couples TRBV6-6 to TRBJ2-2, with D tentatively TRBD1 (6 bases). V shed 4 bases and J shed 4 bases, with 13 bases lying between them. The CDR3 runs to 15 residues. The germline V gene has CDR1 MNHNY and CDR2 SVGAGI (reference sequence).

The chain has TRBV19 and TRBJ1-6, with D uncertain. V lost 6 bases and J lost 3, with 12 bases in between. CDR1 and CDR2 from the germline V gene are LNHDA and SQIVND (reference sequence). This CDR3 is built from 15 residues. CDR3 protein: CASRDPQLYNSPLHF. CDR3 in DNA: TGTGCCAGTAGGGACCCACAGCTCTATAATTCACCCCTCCACTTT.

The table lists this clone with a count of one. The V call is TRBV11-3, the J call TRBJ1-2; D not certain. This CDR3 is 13 amino acids long. Germline V gene sequence: CDR1 SGHNT, CDR2 YENEEA. Trimming pared 3 bases from V and 2 bases from J, leaving 7 bases between. The chain's CDR3 is CASSFGRNYGYTF. The CDR3 region has the DNA TGTGCCAGCAGCTTCGGCAGGAACTATGGCTACACCTTC.